This TCR beta chain is drawn from a study of read filtering for tumor transcriptome and immune sequencing (dated by TCRdb to between 2020 and 2021). About the full investigation: The cohort had 17 male and approximately 13 female patients with a mean age of around 69 years, ranging from about 45 to 90. By revised international staging, roughly 8 patients were R-ISS I, roughly 17 were R-ISS II and over 5 were R-ISS III. After DNase treatment, whole-transcriptome libraries were prepared with the TruSeq RNA Access Library Prep Kit. Per sample, about 4.05 to 11 million TCR-region mapped reads were obtained with IR-seq, compared with only about 80 to 1,400 with RNA-seq. The study compared TCR repertoires from targeted immune repertoire sequencing and bulk whole-transcriptome sequencing run on the same bone marrow samples. One main goal was a read-filtering strategy for immune repertoire data, in particular deciding whether clonotypes backed by only one read should be removed.

Starting from roughly 370 ng RNA, TCR libraries were constructed with the Immunoverse kit using molecular barcoded adaptors that cover the alpha/delta and beta/gamma chains. TCR library preparation used the same RNA that was used for transcriptome sequencing. Sequencing of the TCR libraries was done on an Illumina HiSeq 4000 with 2 x 150 cycles. The paper's data handling went like this. With MiXCR, TCR reads were aligned to human V, D, J and C references and assembled into CDR3 clonotypes, with quality filtering and error correction included. Clonotype counts and gene usage diversity were analyzed with the tcR package in R. Raw mapping reads were checked after the RNA-seq reads had been mapped by STAR aligner version 2.5.3a onto the human GRCh37 genome. To test the effect of sequencing depth on detected clonotypes, IR-seq fastq files were randomly downsampled using Seqtk 1.3. TCRdb reprocessed the public reads (quality trimming at Q25 with fastp, clone calling with MiXCR) and kept in-frame beta chains. Under each unique CDR3 protein, matching rows form one entry showing the most common genes and DNA. The V and J calls follow TCRdb's processing rather than the paper's. Recorded for this sample are 35,000 to 40,000 distinct CDR3 sequences; around 15% of them occurred a single time. The ten largest clonotypes hold around 36% of the sample.

The research as a whole found: The sorted CD138-negative fraction was composed of a mixed bone marrow immune population rather than of purified T cells. In IR-seq, single-read clonotypes were approximately 80% of clonotypes but approximately 3.5% of total reads; in RNA-seq they were over 65% of clonotypes and 44.6% of reads. Removing single-read clonotypes increased the correlation between IR-seq and RNA-seq shared clonotype proportions. Compared with RNA-seq, IR-seq captured clonotypes at much greater depth and more reliably, and a smaller IR-seq throughput was enough to identify most of the shared clonotypes.

This clonotype has at least ten counts. The target of this receptor is not known. Base qualities are not recorded, but no much larger clone differs from it by a single base. Bone marrow was sampled from every patient at the time of active disease. Ficoll-Hypaque density gradient centrifugation was used to isolate bone marrow mononuclear cells. CD138-negative cells were obtained by negative selection after labeling with CD138 magnetic microbeads on a MACS separator, removing myeloma plasma cells. Flow cytometry with CD138 antibodies on an Attune NxT was used to check how pure the isolated cells were. TRIzol reagent was used to extract total RNA, and a NanoDrop spectrophotometer was used to quantify the extracted RNA. For each patient, the CD138-negative bone marrow sample underwent paired RNA-seq and IR-seq. Looking up the germline V gene (reference sequence) yields CDR1 LGHDT and CDR2 YNNKEL. Relative to germline, V is 3 bases shorter and J is 3 bases shorter, with 6 bases between their ends. The CDR3 has 12 amino acids, counting the end cysteine and phenylalanine. This entry keeps only the CDR3 DNA: 36 bases, framed from base 1.

Sequences were obtained from a population of CD138-negative cells sorted from bone marrow. The sample's cell subset or site label, decoded: bone marrow mononuclear cells depleted of CD138+ plasma/myeloma cells by negative magnetic selection. The receptor chain draws on TRBV3-1 and TRBJ2-7; the D gene is unclear. The source of this sequence is a donor aged 40 or older with multiple myeloma. In nucleotides, the sequence is TGTGCCAGCAGCCAGGGCATCTACGAGCAGTACTTC. Translated, this gives CASSQGIYEQYF.